One and the same sample provided the 21 T cell receptor beta chains below, sequenced in a study of siplizumab effects on memory and regulatory T cells. Repertoires were generated with immunoSEQ multiplex PCR, while TCRdb's copy carries only in-frame clones and drops some. Seen here are fewer than 85,000 clones, about nine tenths observed once, and the top ten hold approximately 1.4%. Sequencing was performed on Tregs sorted from blood. The receptors were gathered from a human donor in good health.

This rearrangement joins TRBV4-1 to TRBJ1-5, with TRBD1 identical over 8 bases. Trimming at V came to 6 bases and at J to 1 base, leaving 8 bases not matched to a gene. The CDR3 is made up of 16 amino acids. The V gene's germline CDR1 is MGHRA and CDR2 YSYEKL. For the CDR3, the DNA is TGCGCCAGCAGATTAAAGCAGGGGGCAAGCAATCAGCCCCAGCATTTT. Its protein product is CASRLKQGASNQPQHF.

The chain employs TRBV27 and TRBJ2-3, with 7 bases matching TRBD2. V shed 5 bases, J shed 9 bases, and the junction held 11 bases outside the gene matches. The CDR3 consists of 14 residues. In germline, CDR1 is MNHEY, CDR2 SMNVEV (reference sequence). The CDR3 region is CASSPPRGIWTQYF. In DNA, the CDR3 is TGTGCCAGCAGTCCCCCGCGGGGGATCTGGACGCAGTATTTT.

The chain employs TRBV2 and TRBJ2-2; unclear D gene. The CDR3 is made up of 13 amino acids. CDR1 is SNHLY, CDR2 FYNNEI, per germline. The V end was cut by 7 bases, the J end by 0 bases, with 6 bases between. The CDR3 bases are TGTGCCAGCAAAGACTCGAACACCGGGGAGCTGTTTTTT. Translating it yields CASKDSNTGELFF.

This clone was counted a few times. V and J are TRBV7-9 and TRBJ1-2; 9 bases are shared with TRBD1. CDR1 is SEHNR and CDR2 is FQNEAQ in the germline V gene (reference sequence). The junction had 17 bases not matched to a gene; V was cut back by 5 bases and J by 4 bases. This CDR3 has 18 amino acids. DNA for the CDR3: TGTGCCAGCAGCCCACCGGCTGTGGGACAGGGCCTTTCCTATGGCTACACCTTC. The encoded protein is CASSPPAVGQGLSYGYTF.

V and J are TRBV11-3 and TRBJ2-7; a weak D match, TRBD1 (6 bases). Germline-derived CDR1 and CDR2 are SGHNT and YENEEA. V lost 2 bases, J lost 7 bases, and 12 bases lay in between. CDR3 length: 13 residues. The CDR3 DNA reads TGTGCCAGCAGCTTAAGTTGGGACACTGAGCAGTACTTC. Translating gives CASSLSWDTEQYF.

This rearrangement joins TRBV20-1 to TRBJ1-3; D unclear. The CDR3 totals 11 residues. The germline CDR1 and CDR2 sequences are DFQATT and SNEGSKA (reference sequence). V dropped 8 bases and J dropped 4 bases, with 9 bases sitting between them. The CDR3 loop reads CSPRFGNTIYF. CDR3 sequence (DNA): TGCAGTCCCCGCTTCGGAAACACCATATATTTT.

The V and J genes are TRBV4-1 and TRBJ1-1; no firm D call. Germline lookup yields CDR1 MGHRA and CDR2 YSYEKL. The V end was cut by 3 bases, the J end by 5 bases, with 10 bases between. The CDR3 runs 13 residues. The CDR3 DNA reads as TGCGCCAGCAGCCAGGGTGGGCCGACTGAAGCTTTCTTT. Residues: CASSQGGPTEAFF.

J is TRBJ1-6 and V is TRBV7-2; a possible D gene is TRBD1 (6 bases). Looked up from germline, CDR1 is SGHTA and CDR2 is FQGNSA. The CDR3 contains 17 residues. V lost 2 bases to trimming and J lost 1 base, with 12 bases between them. The CDR3 nucleotides are TGTGCCAGCAGCTTAATGGGTCAGGGGTCCTATAATTCACCCCTCCACTTT. It translates to CASSLMGQGSYNSPLHF. The entire variable domain, with the rest obtained from reference TRBV7-2 and TRBJ1-6, is as follows: GAGVSQSPSNKVTEKGKDVELRCDPISGHTALYWYRQSLGQGLEFLIYFQGNSAPDKSGLPSDRFSAERTGGSVSTLTIQRTQQEDSAVYLCASSLMGQGSYNSPLHFGNGTRLTVT.

The gene calls are TRBV5-1 and TRBJ2-1; 9 positions agree with TRBD1. Germline loops: CDR1 SGHRS, CDR2 YFSETQ. The CDR3 extends over 17 amino acids. V lost 5 bases and J lost 7; bases outside the gene matches: 16. CDR3 in DNA: TGCGCCAGCAGTCTTTTTGTAGCCGGGACAGGGCCGAATGAGCAGTTCTTC. Residues: CASSLFVAGTGPNEQFF.

This chain links TRBV2 with TRBJ1-2; weak D call: TRBD1 (5 bases). The CDR3 extends over 13 amino acids. Germline CDR1 and CDR2: SNHLY and FYNNEI. Trimming shortened V by 8 bases and J by 4 bases, and 14 bases separated the two germline ends. The CDR3 sequence: CASFRTGVYGYTF. DNA of the CDR3: TGTGCCAGCTTTCGGACGGGGGTCTATGGCTACACCTTC. Complete variable domain (other parts from reference TRBV2 and TRBJ1-2): EPEVTQTPSHQVTQMGQEVILRCVPISNHLYFYWYRQILGQKVEFLVSFYNNEISEKSEIFDDQFSVERPDGSNFTLKIRSTKLEDSAMYFCASFRTGVYGYTFGSGTRLTVV.

V is TRBV5-1 and J is TRBJ2-1, with TRBD2 matching over 8 bases. V trimming: 4 bases; J trimming: 9 bases; junction bases outside the gene matches: 12. Germline CDR1 SGHRS, CDR2 YFSETQ. This CDR3 contains 15 residues. CDR3 nucleotide sequence: TGCGCCAGCAGCCCCAGTTATGCGGGGGGTGGTGAGCAGTTCTTC. Residues: CASSPSYAGGGEQFF. The whole variable domain, filled in from reference TRBV5-1 and TRBJ2-1, reads KAGVTQTPRYLIKTRGQQVTLSCSPISGHRSVSWYQQTPGQGLQFLFEYFSETQRNKGNFPGRFSGRQFSNSRSEMNVSTLELGDSALYLCASSPSYAGGGEQFFGPGTRLTVL.

This clone was seen a few times. The rearrangement joins TRBV5-1 to TRBJ1-5; possible D gene TRBD1, 6 bases. CDR3 length equals 15 residues. V was trimmed by 2 bases and J by 0 bases, leaving 9 bases between them. Germline CDR1 reads SGHRS; CDR2 reads YFSETQ. The CDR3 loop reads CASSLEGVSNQPQHF. CDR3 in DNA: TGCGCCAGCAGCTTAGAGGGGGTTAGCAATCAGCCCCAGCATTTT.

This chain connects TRBV5-1 to TRBJ2-2, with D unclear. Trimming took 0 bases from V and 2 from J, leaving 2 bases between them. This CDR3 is built from 13 residues. The germline V gene encodes CDR1 SGHRS and CDR2 YFSETQ. This CDR3 is CASSLANTGELFF. CDR3 in DNA: TGCGCCAGCAGCTTGGCTAACACCGGGGAGCTGTTTTTT.

The rearrangement joins TRBV5-1 to TRBJ2-2; 12 nucleotides agree with TRBD2. This CDR3 has 14 residues. The V gene end was trimmed by 7 bases and the J gene end by 7 bases; junction bases not matched to a gene: 5. The germline CDR1 and CDR2 sequences are SGHRS and YFSETQ. CDR3 in amino acids: CASSGLAGSGELFF. In DNA, the CDR3 is TGCGCCAGCTCCGGACTAGCGGGAAGCGGGGAGCTGTTTTTT. Based on the CDR3 plus reference TRBV5-1 and TRBJ2-2, the full variable domain is KAGVTQTPRYLIKTRGQQVTLSCSPISGHRSVSWYQQTPGQGLQFLFEYFSETQRNKGNFPGRFSGRQFSNSRSEMNVSTLELGDSALYLCASSGLAGSGELFFGEGSRLTVL.

This rearrangement joins TRBV27 to TRBJ2-7, with D perhaps TRBD1 or TRBD2 (6 bases each). From germline, CDR1 is MNHEY and CDR2 SMNVEV (reference sequence). The CDR3 has 15 amino acids. The ends were cut back, 2 bases at V and 4 bases at J, with 15 bases in the middle. The CDR3 sequence is CASSLSWGAWYEQYF. Here the CDR3 DNA reads TGTGCCAGCAGTTTAAGCTGGGGGGCCTGGTACGAGCAGTACTTC.

The V gene is TRBV2, the J gene TRBJ2-2; no reliable D call. This CDR3 spans 11 amino acids. The V and J ends lost 6 bases and 10 bases respectively, with 9 bases between them. CDR1 is SNHLY and CDR2 is FYNNEI in the germline V gene. CDR3 sequence: CASRVNEELFF. The CDR3 region has the DNA TGTGCCAGCAGAGTAAATGAGGAGCTGTTTTTT.

This sequence joins TRBV23-1 and TRBJ2-7; D gene uncertain. TRBV23-1 is recorded as an ORF, its role being uncertain. With 3 bases removed from V and 0 bases from J, the gap between germline ends came to 9 bases. The CDR3 extends over 14 amino acids. The CDR3 spells CASSHHGTSYEQYF. DNA for the CDR3: TGCGCCAGCAGTCACCATGGCACCTCCTACGAGCAGTACTTC.

This clone was counted many times. The chain joins TRBV2 to TRBJ2-1; 8 nucleotides match TRBD1. CDR3 length: 15 residues. V was clipped by 5 bases and J by 2 bases; unmatched bases: 5. Germline assignment: CDR1 SNHLY and CDR2 FYNNEI. The DNA for the CDR3 is TGTGCCAGCAGTCTCAGGGGGCGCGCCTACAATGAGCAGTTCTTC. Translated: CASSLRGRAYNEQFF.

This rearrangement joins TRBV5-4 to TRBJ1-1; a possible D gene is TRBD1 (6 bases). The length of the CDR3 is 13 residues. V gave up 3 bases and J gave up 4 bases, with 10 bases separating them. The germline CDR1 and CDR2 sequences are SGHNT and YYREEE (reference sequence). The CDR3 region has the DNA TGTGCCAGCAGCTCAGGGGCCAGCACTGAAGCTTTCTTT. Protein sequence: CASSSGASTEAFF.

This clone has only one observation. This rearrangement joins TRBV6-5 to TRBJ2-7; D may be TRBD2 (6 bases). Germline CDR1 and CDR2: MNHEY and SVGAGI. CDR3 length: 13 residues. Trimming removed 7 bases from V and 6 bases from J, with 16 bases in between. As DNA, the CDR3 is TGTGCCAGCAAGCGGAGGGAGGCCCTCGAGCAGTACTTC. It encodes CASKRREALEQYF.

The chain combines TRBV5-1 with TRBJ2-7, with D possibly being TRBD2 (5 bases). The V gene lost 4 bases and the J gene lost 1 base, with 12 bases spanning the gap. In germline, CDR1 is SGHRS, CDR2 YFSETQ. The CDR3 spans 14 residues. Here the CDR3 reads CASSPGRDSYEQYF. The CDR3 bases are TGCGCCAGCAGCCCTGGACGGGATTCCTACGAGCAGTACTTC.